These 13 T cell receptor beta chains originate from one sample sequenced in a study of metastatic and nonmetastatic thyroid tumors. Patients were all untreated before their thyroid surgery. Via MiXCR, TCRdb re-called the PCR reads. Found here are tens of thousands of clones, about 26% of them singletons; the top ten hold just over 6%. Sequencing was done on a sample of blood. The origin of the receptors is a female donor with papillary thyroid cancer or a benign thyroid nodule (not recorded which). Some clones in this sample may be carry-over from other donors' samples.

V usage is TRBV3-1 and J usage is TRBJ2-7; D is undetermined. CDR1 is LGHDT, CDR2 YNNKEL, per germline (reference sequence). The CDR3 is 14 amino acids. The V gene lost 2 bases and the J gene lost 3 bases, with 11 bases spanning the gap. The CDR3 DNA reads TGTGCCAGCAGCCAACGAGGAGAGAACTACGAGCAGTACTTC. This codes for CASSQRGENYEQYF.

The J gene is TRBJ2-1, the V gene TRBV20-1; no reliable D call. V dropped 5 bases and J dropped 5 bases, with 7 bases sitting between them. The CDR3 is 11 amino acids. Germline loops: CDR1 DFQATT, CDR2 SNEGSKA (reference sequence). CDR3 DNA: TGCAGTGCTGACTTTGACAATGAGCAGTTCTTC. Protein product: CSADFDNEQFF.

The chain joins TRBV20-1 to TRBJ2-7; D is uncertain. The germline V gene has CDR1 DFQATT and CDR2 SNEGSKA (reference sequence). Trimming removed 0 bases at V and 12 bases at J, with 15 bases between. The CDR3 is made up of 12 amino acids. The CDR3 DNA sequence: TGCAGTGCTAGAGATCAAAGTATTGTCCCGTACTTC. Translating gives CSARDQSIVPYF.

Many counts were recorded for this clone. CDR3 DNA sequence: TGTGCCAGCAGCATTAGCGGGAGGGCCGGGGAGCTGTTTTTT. Translation: CASSISGRAGELFF. The chain combines TRBV9 with TRBJ2-2; 11 positions match TRBD2. The V segment lost 4 bases and the J segment 6 bases; nucleotides outside the gene matches: 2. This CDR3 is 14 amino acids long. Germline V CDR1 and CDR2: SGDLS, YYNGEE. The whole variable domain, filled in from reference TRBV9 and TRBJ2-2, reads DSGVTQTPKHLITATGQRVTLRCSPRSGDLSVYWYQQSLDQGLQFLIQYYNGEERAKGNILERFSAQQFPDLHSELNLSSLELGDSALYFCASSISGRAGELFFGEGSRLTVL.

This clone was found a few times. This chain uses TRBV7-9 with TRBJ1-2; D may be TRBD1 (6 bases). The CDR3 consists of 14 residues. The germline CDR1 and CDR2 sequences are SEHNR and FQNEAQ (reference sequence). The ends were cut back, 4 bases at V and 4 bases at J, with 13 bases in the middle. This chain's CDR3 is CASSYNPDSYGYTF. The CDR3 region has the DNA TGTGCCAGCAGCTACAACCCGGACAGCTATGGCTACACCTTC.

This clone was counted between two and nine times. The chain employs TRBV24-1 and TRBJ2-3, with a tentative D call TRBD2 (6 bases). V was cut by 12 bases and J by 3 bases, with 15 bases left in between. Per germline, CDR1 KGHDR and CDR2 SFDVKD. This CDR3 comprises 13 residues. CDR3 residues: CAAGSGDTDTQYF. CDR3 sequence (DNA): TGTGCCGCGGGGTCAGGCGATACAGATACGCAGTATTTT.

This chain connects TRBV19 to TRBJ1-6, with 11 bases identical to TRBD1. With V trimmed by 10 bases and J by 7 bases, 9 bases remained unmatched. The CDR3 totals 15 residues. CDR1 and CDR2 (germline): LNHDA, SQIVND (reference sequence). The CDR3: CATKGGQGGNSPLHF. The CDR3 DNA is TGTGCCACGAAGGGGGGACAGGGGGGCAATTCACCCCTCCACTTT.

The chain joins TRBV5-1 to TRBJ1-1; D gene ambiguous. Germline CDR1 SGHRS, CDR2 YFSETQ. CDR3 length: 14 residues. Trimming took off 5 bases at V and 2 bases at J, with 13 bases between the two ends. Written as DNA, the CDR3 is TGCGCCAGCAGTTATGACGGTTTTAACACTGAAGCTTTCTTT. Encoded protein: CASSYDGFNTEAFF.

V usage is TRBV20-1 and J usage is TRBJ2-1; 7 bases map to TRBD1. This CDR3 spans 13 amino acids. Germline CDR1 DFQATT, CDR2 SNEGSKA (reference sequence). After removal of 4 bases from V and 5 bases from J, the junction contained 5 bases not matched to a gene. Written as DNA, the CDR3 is TGCAGTGCTATCGGACAGGCCCACAATGAGCAGTTCTTC. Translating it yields CSAIGQAHNEQFF.

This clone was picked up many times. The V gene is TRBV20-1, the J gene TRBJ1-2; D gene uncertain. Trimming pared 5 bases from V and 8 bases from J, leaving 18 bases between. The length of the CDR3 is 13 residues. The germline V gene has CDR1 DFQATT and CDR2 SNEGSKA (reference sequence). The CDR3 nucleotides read TGCAGTGCTTCTACCTTCCCAGTGGGCGGCTACACCTTC. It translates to CSASTFPVGGYTF.

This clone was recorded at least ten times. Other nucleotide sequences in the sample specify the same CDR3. The CDR3 DNA reads as TGTGCCAGCTCACCTGACAGGGGGGGCAATCAGCCCCAGCATTTT. Its protein product is CASSPDRGGNQPQHF. The chain employs TRBV18 and TRBJ1-5; 9 bases align to TRBD1. Losses at the gene ends were 3 bases for V and 2 bases for J; bases not matched to a gene: 2. Germline CDR1 KGHSH, CDR2 LQKENI. The CDR3 extends over 15 amino acids.

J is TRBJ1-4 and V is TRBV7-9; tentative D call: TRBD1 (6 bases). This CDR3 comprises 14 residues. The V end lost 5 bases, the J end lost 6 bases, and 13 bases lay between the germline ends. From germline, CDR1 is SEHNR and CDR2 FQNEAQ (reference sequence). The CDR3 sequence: CASSGGAWYEKLFF. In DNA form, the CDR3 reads TGTGCCAGCAGCGGGGGGGCATGGTATGAAAAACTGTTTTTT. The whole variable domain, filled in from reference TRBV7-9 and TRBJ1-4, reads DTGVSQNPRHKITKRGQNVTFRCDPISEHNRLYWYRQTLGQGPEFLTYFQNEAQLEKSRLLSDRFSAERPKGSFSTLEIQRTEQGDSAMYLCASSGGAWYEKLFFGSGTQLSVL.

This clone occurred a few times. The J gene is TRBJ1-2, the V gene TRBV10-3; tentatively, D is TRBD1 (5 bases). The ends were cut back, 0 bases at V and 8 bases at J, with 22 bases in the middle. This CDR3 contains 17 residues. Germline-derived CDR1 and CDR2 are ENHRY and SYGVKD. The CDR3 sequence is CAISESARAVSSGGYTF. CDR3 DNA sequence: TGTGCCATCAGTGAGTCCGCCCGCGCCGTCTCCTCAGGGGGCTACACCTTC.